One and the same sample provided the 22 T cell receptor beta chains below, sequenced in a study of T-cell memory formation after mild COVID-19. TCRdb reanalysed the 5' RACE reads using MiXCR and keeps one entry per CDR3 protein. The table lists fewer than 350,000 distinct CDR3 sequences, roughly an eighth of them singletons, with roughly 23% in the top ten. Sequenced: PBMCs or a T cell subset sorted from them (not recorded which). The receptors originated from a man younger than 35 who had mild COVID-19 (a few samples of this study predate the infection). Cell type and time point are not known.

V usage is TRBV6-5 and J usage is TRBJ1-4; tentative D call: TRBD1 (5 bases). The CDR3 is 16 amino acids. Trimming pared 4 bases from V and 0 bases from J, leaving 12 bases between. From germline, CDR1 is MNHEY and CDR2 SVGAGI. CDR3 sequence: CASSLGHAATNEKLFF. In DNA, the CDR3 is TGTGCCAGCAGTTTAGGACACGCAGCAACTAATGAAAAACTGTTTTTT.

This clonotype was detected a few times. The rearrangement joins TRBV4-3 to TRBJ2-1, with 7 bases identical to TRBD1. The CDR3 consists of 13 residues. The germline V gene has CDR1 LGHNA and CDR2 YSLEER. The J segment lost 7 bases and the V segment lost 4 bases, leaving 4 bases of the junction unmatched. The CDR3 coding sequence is TGCGCCAGCAGCCTAGACAGGGCGAATGAGCAGTTCTTC. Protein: CASSLDRANEQFF.

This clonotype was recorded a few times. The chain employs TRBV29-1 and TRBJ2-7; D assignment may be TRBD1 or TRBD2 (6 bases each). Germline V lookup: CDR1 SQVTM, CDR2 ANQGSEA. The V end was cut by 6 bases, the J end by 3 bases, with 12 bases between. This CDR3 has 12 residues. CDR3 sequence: CSVGGQSYEQYF. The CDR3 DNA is TGCAGCGTGGGGGGACAAAGCTACGAGCAGTACTTC.

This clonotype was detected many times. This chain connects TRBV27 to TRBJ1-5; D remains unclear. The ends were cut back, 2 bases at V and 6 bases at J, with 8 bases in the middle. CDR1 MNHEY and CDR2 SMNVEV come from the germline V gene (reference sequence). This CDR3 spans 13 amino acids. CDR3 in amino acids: CASSLDVGQPQHF. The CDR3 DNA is TGTGCCAGCAGTTTAGATGTGGGTCAGCCCCAGCATTTT.

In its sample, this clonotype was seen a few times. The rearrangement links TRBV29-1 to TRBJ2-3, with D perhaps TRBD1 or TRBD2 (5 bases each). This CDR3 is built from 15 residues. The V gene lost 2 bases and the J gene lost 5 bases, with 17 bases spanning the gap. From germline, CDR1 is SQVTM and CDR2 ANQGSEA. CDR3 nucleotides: TGCAGCGTTGAAAGTCAGAGGGGTCGTGGAGATACGCAGTATTTT. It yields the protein CSVESQRGRGDTQYF.

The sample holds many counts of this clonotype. The DNA for the CDR3 is TGTGCCAGCAGCTTCGGCGGACCCTACAATGAGCAGTTCTTC. This encodes CASSFGGPYNEQFF. The chain is built from TRBV7-9 and TRBJ2-1; D is unclear. The CDR3 sequence is 14 residues long. The germline V gene has CDR1 SEHNR and CDR2 FQNEAQ (reference sequence). V was trimmed by 3 bases and J by 2 bases, leaving 8 bases between them.

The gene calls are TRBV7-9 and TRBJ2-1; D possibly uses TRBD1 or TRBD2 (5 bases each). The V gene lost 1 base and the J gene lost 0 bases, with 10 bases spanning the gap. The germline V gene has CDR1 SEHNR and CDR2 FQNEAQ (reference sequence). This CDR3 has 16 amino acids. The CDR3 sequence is CASSLGDRGSYNEQFF. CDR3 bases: TGTGCCAGCAGCTTAGGGGACCGGGGCTCCTACAATGAGCAGTTCTTC.

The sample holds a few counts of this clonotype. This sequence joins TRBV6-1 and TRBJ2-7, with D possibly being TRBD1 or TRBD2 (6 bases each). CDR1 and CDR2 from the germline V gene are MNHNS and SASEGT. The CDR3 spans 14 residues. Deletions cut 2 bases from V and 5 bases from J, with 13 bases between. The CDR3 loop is CASSERPGADEQYV. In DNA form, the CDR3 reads TGTGCCAGCAGTGAACGCCCGGGGGCGGACGAGCAGTACGTC.

CDR3 sequence: CASSLAMMDRQETQYF. DNA of the CDR3: TGCGCCAGCAGCTTGGCAATGATGGACAGACAAGAGACCCAGTACTTC. The rearrangement joins TRBV5-1 to TRBJ2-5; tentatively, D is TRBD1 (6 bases). With 0 bases removed from V and 2 bases from J, the gap between germline ends came to 14 bases. CDR1 is SGHRS and CDR2 is YFSETQ in the germline V gene. The CDR3 is 16 residues long.

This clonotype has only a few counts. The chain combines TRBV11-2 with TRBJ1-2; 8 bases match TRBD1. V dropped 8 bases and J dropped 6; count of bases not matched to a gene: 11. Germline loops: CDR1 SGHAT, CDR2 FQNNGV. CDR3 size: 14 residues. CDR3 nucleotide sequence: TGTGCCAGCGCCAGGGGGCTCGAGGCCGATGGCTACACCTTC. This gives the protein CASARGLEADGYTF.

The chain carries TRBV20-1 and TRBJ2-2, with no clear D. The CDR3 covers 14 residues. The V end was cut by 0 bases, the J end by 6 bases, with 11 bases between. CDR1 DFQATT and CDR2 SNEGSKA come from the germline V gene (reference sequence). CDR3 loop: CSARDSPSSGELFF. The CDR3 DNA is TGCAGTGCTAGAGATAGCCCCTCATCCGGGGAGCTGTTTTTT.

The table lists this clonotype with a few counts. CDR3 sequence (DNA): TGTGCCAGCAGTTACGGGAGGGAGCAGTACTTC. Translating gives CASSYGREQYF. The chain links TRBV6-5 to TRBJ2-7; D might be TRBD2 (6 bases). V lost 2 bases to trimming and J lost 7 bases, with 6 bases between them. CDR1 and CDR2 (germline): MNHEY, SVGAGI. CDR3 length: 11 residues.

The CDR3 nucleotides read TGCGCCAGCAGCTCCTTGGGACAGGATAATTCACCCCTCCACTTT. It translates to CASSSLGQDNSPLHF. The V and J genes are TRBV5-1 and TRBJ1-6; 8 nucleotides match TRBD1. The CDR3 is 15 residues long. CDR1 is SGHRS, CDR2 YFSETQ, per germline. V was pared by 3 bases and J by 5 bases, with 4 bases of the junction left unmatched.

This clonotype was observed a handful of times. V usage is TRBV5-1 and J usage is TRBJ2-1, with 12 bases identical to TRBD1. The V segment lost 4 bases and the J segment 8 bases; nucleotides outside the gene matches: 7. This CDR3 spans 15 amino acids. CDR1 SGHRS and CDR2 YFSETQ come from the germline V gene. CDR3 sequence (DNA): TGCGCCAGCAGCCTCCGGGACAGGGGGCGGCATGAGCAGTTCTTC. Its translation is CASSLRDRGRHEQFF.

The CDR3 reads CASSSLRIAKNIQYF. The DNA of the CDR3 is TGTGCCAGCAGCTCCCTCAGGATAGCCAAAAACATTCAGTACTTC. This chain links TRBV7-9 with TRBJ2-4; no firm D call. V lost 4 bases, J lost 0 bases, and 10 bases lay in between. Germline CDR1 reads SEHNR; CDR2 reads FQNEAQ (reference sequence). This CDR3 has 15 residues. The full variable domain, in which reference TRBV7-9 and TRBJ2-4 provide the parts outside the CDR3, is DTGVSQNPRHKITKRGQNVTFRCDPISEHNRLYWYRQTLGQGPEFLTYFQNEAQLEKSRLLSDRFSAERPKGSFSTLEIQRTEQGDSAMYLCASSSLRIAKNIQYFGAGTRLSVL.

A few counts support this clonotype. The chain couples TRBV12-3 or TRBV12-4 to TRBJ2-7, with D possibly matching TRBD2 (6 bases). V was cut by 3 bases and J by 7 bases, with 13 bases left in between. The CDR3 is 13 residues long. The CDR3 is CASSFGGPWEQYF. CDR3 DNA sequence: TGTGCCAGCAGTTTCGGGGGTCCGTGGGAGCAGTACTTC.

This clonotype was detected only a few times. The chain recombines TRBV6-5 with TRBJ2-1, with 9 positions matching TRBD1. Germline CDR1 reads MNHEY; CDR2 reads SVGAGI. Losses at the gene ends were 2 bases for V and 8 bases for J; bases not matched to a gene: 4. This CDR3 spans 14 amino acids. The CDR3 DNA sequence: TGTGCCAGCAGTTACAGGGGACAGGGTGATGAGCAGTTCTTC. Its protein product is CASSYRGQGDEQFF.

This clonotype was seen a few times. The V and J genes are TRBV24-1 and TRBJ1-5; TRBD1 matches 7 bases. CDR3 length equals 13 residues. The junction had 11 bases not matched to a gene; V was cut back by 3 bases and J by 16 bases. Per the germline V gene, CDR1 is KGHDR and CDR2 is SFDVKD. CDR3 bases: TGTGCCACCAGTGATAGACAGGGTTTCCCTCCCCATTTT. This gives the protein CATSDRQGFPPHF.

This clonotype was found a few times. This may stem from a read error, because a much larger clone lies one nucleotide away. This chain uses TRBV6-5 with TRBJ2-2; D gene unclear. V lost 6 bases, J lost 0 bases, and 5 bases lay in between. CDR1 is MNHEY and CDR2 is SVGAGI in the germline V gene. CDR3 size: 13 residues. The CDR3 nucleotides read TGTGCCAGCAGATTCCCGAACACCGGGGAGCTGTTTTTT. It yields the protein CASRFPNTGELFF.

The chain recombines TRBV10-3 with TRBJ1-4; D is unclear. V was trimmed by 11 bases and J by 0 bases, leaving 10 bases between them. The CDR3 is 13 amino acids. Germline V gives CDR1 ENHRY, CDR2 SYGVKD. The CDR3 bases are TGTGCCGTCGGGGATGCAACTAATGAAAAACTGTTTTTT. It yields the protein CAVGDATNEKLFF.

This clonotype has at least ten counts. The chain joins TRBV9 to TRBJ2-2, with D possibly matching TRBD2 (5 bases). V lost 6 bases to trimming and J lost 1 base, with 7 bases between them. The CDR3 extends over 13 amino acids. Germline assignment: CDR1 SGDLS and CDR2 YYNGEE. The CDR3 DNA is TGTGCCAGCACCCGGGAGAACACCGGGGAGCTGTTTTTT. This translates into CASTRENTGELFF.

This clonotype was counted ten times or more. DNA for the CDR3: TGCGCCAGCAGCGGAGACGGGTTCAGAGAGGCAGATACGCAGTATTTT. Its protein product is CASSGDGFREADTQYF. The chain carries TRBV4-1 and TRBJ2-3; no firm D call. The V end was cut by 5 bases, the J end by 4 bases, with 19 bases between. The CDR3 is 16 amino acids. CDR1 and CDR2 from the germline V gene are MGHRA and YSYEKL.